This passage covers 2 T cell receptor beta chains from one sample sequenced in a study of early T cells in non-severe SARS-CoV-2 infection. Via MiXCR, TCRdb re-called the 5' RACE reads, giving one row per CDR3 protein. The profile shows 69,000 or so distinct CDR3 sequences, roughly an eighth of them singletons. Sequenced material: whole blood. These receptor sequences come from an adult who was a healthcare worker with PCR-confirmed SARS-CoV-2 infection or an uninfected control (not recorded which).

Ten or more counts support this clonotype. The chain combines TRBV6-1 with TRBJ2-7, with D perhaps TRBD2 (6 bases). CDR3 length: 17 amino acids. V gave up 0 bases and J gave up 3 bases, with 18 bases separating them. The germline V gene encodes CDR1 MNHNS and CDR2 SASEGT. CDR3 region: CASSEARLGTGFYEQYF. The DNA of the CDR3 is TGTGCCAGCAGTGAAGCCCGACTAGGGACTGGATTCTACGAGCAGTACTTC.

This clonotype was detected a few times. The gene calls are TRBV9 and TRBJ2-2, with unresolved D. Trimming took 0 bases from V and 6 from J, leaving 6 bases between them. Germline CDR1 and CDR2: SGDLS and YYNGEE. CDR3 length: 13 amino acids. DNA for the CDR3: TGTGCCAGCAGCGTAGGATCCGCCGGGGAGCTGTTTTTT. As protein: CASSVGSAGELFF.